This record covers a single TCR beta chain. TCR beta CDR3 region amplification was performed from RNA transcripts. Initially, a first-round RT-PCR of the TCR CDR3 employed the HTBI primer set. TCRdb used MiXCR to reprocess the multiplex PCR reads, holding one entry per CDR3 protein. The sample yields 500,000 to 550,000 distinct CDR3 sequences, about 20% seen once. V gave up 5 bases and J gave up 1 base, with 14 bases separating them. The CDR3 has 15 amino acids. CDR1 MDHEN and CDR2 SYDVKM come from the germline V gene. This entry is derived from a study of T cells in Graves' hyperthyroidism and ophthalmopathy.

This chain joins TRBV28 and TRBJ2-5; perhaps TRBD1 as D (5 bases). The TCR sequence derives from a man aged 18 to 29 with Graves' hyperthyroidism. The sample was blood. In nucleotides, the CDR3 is TGTGCCAGCAGTCCCCTTCGACAGACCCAAGAGACCCAGTACTTC. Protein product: CASSPLRQTQETQYF.